The sequence of this TCR beta chain was determined in a study of cytomegalovirus exposure and HLA in healthy donors. Donors counted as nominally healthy when sampled, yet unrecorded immune exposures were likely. Notes on this clone: What it binds is not known.

The PCR contained 60 Vbeta and 13 Jbeta primers. Measured with immunoSEQ multiplex PCR; TCRdb has only the in-frame clones, and not every one. The sample holds 100,000 to 150,000 clones, less than 85% seen once. This CDR3 has 17 amino acids. The germline V gene encodes CDR1 SGHDN and CDR2 FVKESK. V lost 2 bases and J lost 2; bases outside the gene matches: 9. Study-wide findings and caveats: For TCR beta chains, V- and J-gene trimming was later linked to a missense DCLRE1C variant. Exclusion as indistinguishable affected some V segments, including TRBV6-2 and TRBV6-3. Cytomegalovirus-associated TCR beta chains were listed, numbering around 150.

The receptor comes from a man aged 35-49 years in good health and CMV-seronegative. The sequenced sample consisted of PBMCs. This rearrangement joins TRBV14 to TRBJ2-5; 9 bases line up with TRBD2. The CDR3 reads CASSQSPLAGRQETQYF. CDR3 bases: TGTGCCAGCAGCCAAAGCCCGCTAGCGGGGCGTCAAGAGACCCAGTACTTC.